These 4 T cell receptor beta chains share one sample of origin, sequenced in a study of cytomegalovirus exposure and HLA in healthy donors. The PCR employed 60 Vbeta primers together with 13 Jbeta primers. Profiled with immunoSEQ multiplex PCR; TCRdb holds only in-frame clones, not every one. This table has 150,000 or so clones, over 70% appearing once. The sample comprised PBMCs. All receptors derive from a man younger than 40 in good health and CMV-seronegative.

The CDR3: CASSNIAGGYYEQYF. The DNA of the CDR3 is TGTGCCAGCAGTAACATCGCCGGGGGGTACTACGAGCAGTACTTC. The chain carries TRBV7-9 and TRBJ2-7; 7 bases line up with TRBD2. The germline gives CDR1 SEHNR, CDR2 FQNEAQ (reference sequence). V gave up 6 bases and J gave up 3 bases; unmatched junction bases: 11. The CDR3 covers 15 residues.

CDR3 in amino acids: CASSLGHPLGELFF. The CDR3 region has the DNA TGTGCCAGCAGCTTAGGACATCCATTAGGGGAGCTGTTTTTT. V gene TRBV7-3 combines with J gene TRBJ2-2; tentatively, D is TRBD1 (5 bases). V was shortened by 2 bases and J by 8 bases, with 12 bases between the two germline ends. This CDR3 is built from 14 residues. Germline V gives CDR1 SGHTA, CDR2 FQGTGA.

This rearrangement joins TRBV6-5 to TRBJ2-1; 9 bases map to TRBD2. Losses at the gene ends were 5 bases for V and 2 bases for J; bases not matched to a gene: 4. Germline CDR1 and CDR2: MNHEY and SVGAGI. The CDR3 spans 15 residues. The CDR3 region is CASSLAGPTYNEQFF. The DNA for the CDR3 is TGTGCCAGCAGTCTAGCGGGGCCGACCTACAATGAGCAGTTCTTC.

The gene calls are TRBV6-6 and TRBJ1-3; D not certain. The V gene's germline CDR1 is MNHNY and CDR2 SVGAGI (reference sequence). The V and J ends lost 5 bases and 0 bases respectively, with 11 bases between them. This CDR3 region has 15 residues. CDR3: CASSDTHISGNTIYF. DNA of the CDR3: TGTGCCAGCAGTGATACACATATCTCTGGAAACACCATATATTTT.